The T cell receptor (beta chain) described here comes from a study of blood T cells in healthy people across ages. Study-wide results and caveats: Changes in expanded clonotypes were possibly confounded, as the CMV status of donors was unknown.

Combining a sample-barcoded 5' primer with a J-beta primer mix, a second PCR ran for roughly 7 to 11 cycles. TCRdb called the 5' RACE reads again in MiXCR, with one record for every CDR3 protein. The table has 1.8 million or so distinct CDR3 sequences, around 42% seen once. Worth noting for this clonotype: No antigen is known for it. It may be a read error: a sequence one base away is much more abundant.

Material: blood. This TCR derives from a human donor in good health.

CDR3: CAISGSVQSTDTQYF. CDR3 in DNA: TGTGCCATCAGCGGCTCCGTGCAGTCCACAGATACGCAGTATTTT. The gene calls are TRBV12-3 or TRBV12-4 and TRBJ2-3; D is possibly TRBD2 (5 bases). V dropped 10 bases and J dropped 2 bases, with 19 bases sitting between them. There are 15 residues in the CDR3.